One and the same sample provided the 22 T cell receptor beta chains below, sequenced in a study of shared clonotypes between healthy human individuals. The data were produced by immunoSEQ multiplex PCR, yet TCRdb's version contains in-frame clones alone and is incomplete. The sample shows 2,500,000 or so clones, around nine tenths of them seen only once. The sample taken for sequencing was naive CD4+ T cells sorted from blood. Stated subset: CD45RA+ positively selected. These receptor sequences come from a young man in good health.

The chain is built from TRBV11-2 and TRBJ1-1; possible D gene TRBD1, 6 bases. V shed 5 bases and J shed 3 bases, with 13 bases lying between them. The CDR3 is made up of 14 amino acids. Germline V lookup: CDR1 SGHAT, CDR2 FQNNGV. CDR3 nucleotides: TGTGCCAGCAGCGAGGACAGTTCGCACACTGAAGCTTTCTTT. It codes for CASSEDSSHTEAFF.

The V and J genes are TRBV21-1 and TRBJ2-2; the table's TRBD2 call for D was not verified on the DNA. TRBV21-1 is given as a pseudogene. The CDR3 totals 18 residues. As DNA, the CDR3 is TGTGCCAGCACCAAAGGGACTAGCGGGAGGGCCATCACCGGGGAGCTGTTTTTT. Translating gives CASTKGTSGRAITGELFF.

The V call is TRBV28, the J call TRBJ1-1; the match to TRBD1 covers 7 bases. CDR3 size: 14 residues. Per the germline V gene, CDR1 is MDHEN and CDR2 is SYDVKM. J gave up 7 bases and V 6 bases, and 11 bases lay outside the gene matches. CDR3 DNA: TGTGCCAGCAGACCTCTCGGACAGGCGAGTGAAGCTTTCTTT. This translates into CASRPLGQASEAFF.

The rearrangement links TRBV2 to TRBJ1-6; maybe TRBD1 (5 bases). In germline, CDR1 is SNHLY, CDR2 FYNNEI. The CDR3 loop spans 15 amino acids. Trimming shortened V by 6 bases and J by 9 bases, and 18 bases separated the two germline ends. CDR3 in DNA: TGTGCCAGCAGGACATCTTCCGGGGCCCTTTCACCCCTCCACTTT. This gives the protein CASRTSSGALSPLHF.

The gene calls are TRBV18 and TRBJ1-1; 8 bases are a match to TRBD1. The CDR3 covers 13 residues. Germline-derived CDR1 and CDR2 are KGHSH and LQKENI. V was clipped by 2 bases and J by 6 bases; unmatched bases: 2. CDR3 protein: CASSPKGQAEAFF. The CDR3, as DNA: TGTGCCAGCTCACCAAAGGGACAGGCTGAAGCTTTCTTT.

The V and J genes are TRBV20-1 and TRBJ2-5; D is unclear. Germline V gene lookup returns CDR1 DFQATT and CDR2 SNEGSKA (reference sequence). The CDR3 loop spans 11 amino acids. The CDR3 region is CRAGGFETQYF. CDR3 sequence (DNA): TGCAGGGCAGGCGGTTTTGAGACCCAGTACTTC.

The chain is built from TRBV29-1 and TRBJ1-1; 12 nucleotides agree with TRBD1. After removal of 7 bases from V and 3 bases from J, the junction contained 3 bases not matched to a gene. CDR3 length: 13 residues. Germline assignment: CDR1 SQVTM and CDR2 ANQGSEA. CDR3 protein: CSGDRGPDTEAFF. CDR3 in DNA: TGCAGCGGGGACAGGGGGCCGGACACTGAAGCTTTCTTT.

With respect to this clone: At one end, the junction sequence differs from germline, possibly due to a read error. The same CDR3 can be traced to other DNA sequences in this sample. This chain uses TRBV7-7 with TRBJ2-5; D possibly corresponds to TRBD1 (5 bases). The CDR3 extends over 14 amino acids. Germline values: CDR1 SSHAT, CDR2 FNYEAQ (reference sequence). The CDR3, as DNA: TGTGCTAGCAGCTTAGGAGCAGGGCGAGAGACCCAGTACTTC. Its protein product is CASSLGAGRETQYF.

The chain has TRBV28 and TRBJ1-4; unclear D gene. The CDR3 runs to 14 residues. Germline V gene lookup returns CDR1 MDHEN and CDR2 SYDVKM. V dropped 2 bases and J dropped 4 bases, with 8 bases sitting between them. This chain's CDR3 is CASSLSGVNEKLFF. The CDR3 DNA is TGTGCCAGCAGTTTAAGCGGGGTTAATGAAAAACTGTTTTTT. The full variable domain, with the rest looked up from reference TRBV28 and TRBJ1-4, is DVKVTQSSRYLVKRTGEKVFLECVQDMDHENMFWYRQDPGLGLRLIYFSYDVKMKEKGDIPEGYSVSREKKERFSLILESASTNQTSMYLCASSLSGVNEKLFFGSGTQLSVL.

The chain links TRBV5-4 to TRBJ1-2; no definite D call. Trimming cost V 3 bases and J 4 bases, with 10 bases left between them. The CDR3 covers 13 residues. Per the germline V gene, CDR1 is SGHNT and CDR2 is YYREEE (reference sequence). CDR3 in DNA: TGTGCCAGCAGCTCCCGTAGTTCCTATGGCTACACCTTC. This codes for CASSSRSSYGYTF.

As for this clone: One end of the junction varies from germline; a read error may be responsible. This rearrangement joins TRBV7-7 to TRBJ2-3; no firm D call. CDR1 and CDR2 from the germline V gene are SSHAT and FNYEAQ (reference sequence). The CDR3 loop spans 13 amino acids. CDR3 residues: CASSLRPADTQYF. The DNA of the CDR3 is TGTGCTAGCAGCTTGAGGCCCGCAGATACGCAGTATTTT.

The chain links TRBV5-1 to TRBJ2-1; D remains unclear. V lost 0 bases and J 6 bases, leaving 13 bases between the germline ends. The CDR3 sequence is 15 residues long. Germline values: CDR1 SGHRS, CDR2 YFSETQ. The chain's CDR3 is CASSLGQGPFNEQFF. The CDR3, as DNA: TGCGCCAGCAGCTTGGGCCAAGGTCCTTTCAATGAGCAGTTCTTC.

The chain links TRBV6-6 to TRBJ2-3; D gene ambiguous. The V end lost 0 bases, the J end lost 6 bases, and 10 bases lay between the germline ends. The germline CDR1 and CDR2 sequences are MNHNY and SVGAGI (reference sequence). The CDR3 is made up of 14 amino acids. CDR3 in DNA: TGTGCCAGCAGTTACTCGGCTAGTTCGGATACGCAGTATTTT. Translated, it gives CASSYSASSDTQYF.

The V and J genes are TRBV28 and TRBJ1-5; 8 nucleotides align to TRBD1. J was trimmed by 2 bases and V by 2 bases; bases with no gene match: 14. CDR1 is MDHEN, CDR2 SYDVKM, per germline. The CDR3 runs 19 residues. CDR3 protein: CASSLMNDRGIWGNQPQHF. The CDR3 DNA reads as TGTGCCAGCAGTTTAATGAATGACAGGGGAATCTGGGGCAATCAGCCCCAGCATTTT.

The chain combines TRBV18 with TRBJ1-6; D is unclear. The germline gives CDR1 KGHSH, CDR2 LQKENI. Trimming removed 5 bases from V and 10 bases from J, with 18 bases in between. This CDR3 is built from 15 residues. The CDR3 here is CASSVNRAAESPLHF. In DNA form, the CDR3 reads TGTGCCAGCTCAGTTAATCGAGCGGCAGAATCACCCCTCCACTTT.

This rearrangement joins TRBV6-6 to TRBJ1-1; a possible D gene is TRBD1 (6 bases). Germline V lookup: CDR1 MNHNY, CDR2 SVGAGI (reference sequence). V dropped 4 bases and J dropped 0 bases, with 12 bases sitting between them. This CDR3 has 15 amino acids. CDR3 nucleotide sequence: TGTGCCAGCAGTTGGACGACAGGCATGAACACTGAAGCTTTCTTT. Translated, it gives CASSWTTGMNTEAFF.

The CDR3 protein is CASSLQGLYEQYF. The CDR3, as DNA: TGTGCCAGCAGTTTGCAGGGGTTGTACGAGCAGTACTTC. V and J are TRBV28 and TRBJ2-5, with a possible D match to TRBD1 (6 bases). The DNA end is a closer match to TRBJ2-7, so the J assignment may be wrong. From germline, CDR1 is MDHEN and CDR2 SYDVKM. The CDR3 contains 13 residues.

The V and J genes are TRBV7-6 and TRBJ2-7, with D maybe TRBD1 (6 bases). Germline CDR1 is SGHVS and CDR2 is FNYEAQ. V gave up 7 bases and J gave up 0 bases, with 13 bases separating them. The CDR3 spans 14 residues. The CDR3 coding sequence is TGTGCCAGCATCAGGGACACGGTCTCCTACGAGCAGTACTTC. Translation gives CASIRDTVSYEQYF.

The J gene is TRBJ2-3, the V gene TRBV28, with unresolved D. Trimming took 5 bases from V and 4 from J, leaving 7 bases between them. Germline CDR1 is MDHEN and CDR2 is SYDVKM. The length of the CDR3 is 12 residues. CDR3 region: CASSRAPDTQYF. CDR3 nucleotide sequence: TGTGCCAGCAGTCGGGCCCCAGATACGCAGTATTTT.

The chain combines TRBV4-3 with TRBJ2-3; unclear D gene. CDR1 and CDR2 (germline): LGHNA, YSLEER. This CDR3 spans 15 amino acids. The V and J ends lost 1 base and 0 bases respectively, with 8 bases between them. In nucleotides, the CDR3 is TGCGCCAGCAGCCAAGGAATCCTGAGCACAGATACGCAGTATTTT. Its translation: CASSQGILSTDTQYF.

The rearrangement links TRBV7-9 to TRBJ1-1, with D hard to call. The CDR3 loop spans 13 amino acids. The germline CDR1 and CDR2 sequences are SEHNR and FQNEAQ (reference sequence). V was pared by 1 base and J by 5 bases, with 8 bases between. The CDR3 sequence is CASSLERVTEAFF. The CDR3 bases are TGTGCCAGCAGCTTAGAGAGGGTGACTGAAGCTTTCTTT.

The CDR3 DNA reads TGTGCCAGCACCCTCCCCAGGAGCGGCTCGAACACTGAAGCTTTCTTT. It is translated as CASTLPRSGSNTEAFF. V usage is TRBV28 and J usage is TRBJ1-1; D is ambiguous. CDR3 size: 16 residues. Germline assignment: CDR1 MDHEN and CDR2 SYDVKM. Trimming cost V 7 bases and J 1 base, with 19 bases left between them.